This T cell receptor beta chain was identified during a study of T cell clonality in common variable immunodeficiency. Study-level points and caveats: Common variable immunodeficiency TCR beta sequences reportedly had fewer deletions and N-nucleotide insertions. CVID subjects had higher TCRbeta clonality than healthy controls, most marked in about a third.

Looked up from germline, CDR1 is KGHSH and CDR2 is LQKENI. Between the trimmed V and J ends, which lost 3 bases and 2 bases, there was a span of 8 bases. The CDR3 contains 13 residues. This clone was observed a handful of times. The antigen is unknown. The read stops 3 residues short of the end of the CDR3; the missing end is completed from the germline J gene. Other DNA sequences in the same sample also yield this CDR3. CVID subjects had received replacement immunoglobulin for at least one year. No CVID subject was ill or on immunomodulatory drugs when sampled. This table comes from immunoSEQ multiplex PCR, and its TCRdb copy is limited to in-frame clones, with some not included. The record shows some 10,000 clones for this sample, with no singletons present.

This rearrangement joins TRBV18 to TRBJ2-7, with D possibly matching TRBD2 (5 bases). The sequencing input was peripheral blood mononuclear cells. The clonotype was recovered from a human donor with common variable immunodeficiency. CDR3 bases read: TGTGCCAGCTCACCGAGGGCAGCCTACGAG. It encodes CASSPRAAYE. The whole CDR3 sequence reads CASSPRAAYEQYF.